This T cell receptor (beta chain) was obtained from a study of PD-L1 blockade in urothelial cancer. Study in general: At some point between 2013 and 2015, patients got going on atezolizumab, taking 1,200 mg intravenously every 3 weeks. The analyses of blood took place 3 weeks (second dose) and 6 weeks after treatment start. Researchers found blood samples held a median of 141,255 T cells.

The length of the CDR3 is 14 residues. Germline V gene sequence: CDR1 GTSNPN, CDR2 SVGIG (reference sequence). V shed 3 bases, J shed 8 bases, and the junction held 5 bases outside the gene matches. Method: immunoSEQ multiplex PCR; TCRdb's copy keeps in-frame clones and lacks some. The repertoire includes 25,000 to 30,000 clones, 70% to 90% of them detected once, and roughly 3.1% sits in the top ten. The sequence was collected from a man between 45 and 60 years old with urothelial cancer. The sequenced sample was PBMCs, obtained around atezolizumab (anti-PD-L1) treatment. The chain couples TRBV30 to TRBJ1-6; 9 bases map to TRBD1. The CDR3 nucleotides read TGTGCCTGGAGCGGGGACAGGGCAGATTCACCCCTCCACTTT. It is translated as CAWSGDRADSPLHF.